This T cell receptor beta chain derives from a study of CDR3 diversity in severe acne. The length of the CDR3 is 14 residues. Germline V gene sequence: CDR1 MNHEY, CDR2 SVGAGI. V dropped 5 bases and J dropped 9 bases, with 17 bases sitting between them. TCRdb called the PCR reads again in MiXCR, with one record for every CDR3 protein. This table has about 85,000 distinct CDR3 sequences, 45% to 55% appearing once. This clonotype turned up a few times. Input material: blood. This receptor was taken from a male donor in good health, serving as a control. The V and J genes are TRBV6-5 and TRBJ1-5; D perhaps matches TRBD1 (5 bases). The DNA of the CDR3 is TGTGCCAGCAGTACCCGGGGCCGCGTTGTGCCCCAGCATTTT. This gives the protein CASSTRGRVVPQHF.